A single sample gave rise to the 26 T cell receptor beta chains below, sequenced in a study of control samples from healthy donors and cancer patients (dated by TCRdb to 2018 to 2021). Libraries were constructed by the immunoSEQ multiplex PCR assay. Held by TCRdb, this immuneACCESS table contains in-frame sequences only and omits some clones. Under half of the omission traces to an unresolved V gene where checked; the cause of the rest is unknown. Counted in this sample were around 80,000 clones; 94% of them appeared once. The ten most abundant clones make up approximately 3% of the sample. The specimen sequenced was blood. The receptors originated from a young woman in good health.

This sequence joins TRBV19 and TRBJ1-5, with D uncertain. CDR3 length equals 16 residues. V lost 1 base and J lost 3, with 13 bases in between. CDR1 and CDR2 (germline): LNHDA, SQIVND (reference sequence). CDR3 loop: CASSIGLNWDNQPQHF. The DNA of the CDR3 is TGTGCCAGTAGTATAGGTCTCAATTGGGACAATCAGCCCCAGCATTTT.

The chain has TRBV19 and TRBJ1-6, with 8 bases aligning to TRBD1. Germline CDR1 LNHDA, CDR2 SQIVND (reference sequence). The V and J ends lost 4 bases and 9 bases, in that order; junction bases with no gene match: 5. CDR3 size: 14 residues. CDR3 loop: CASSTTGAISPLHF. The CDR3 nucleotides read TGTGCCAGTAGTACGACAGGGGCCATTTCACCCCTCCACTTT.

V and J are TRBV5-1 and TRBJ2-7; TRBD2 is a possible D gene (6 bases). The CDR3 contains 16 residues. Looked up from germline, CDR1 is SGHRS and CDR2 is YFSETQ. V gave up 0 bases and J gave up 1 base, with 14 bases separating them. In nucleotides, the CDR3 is TGCGCCAGCAGCTTGGAGCCGGGGGTGGGATCCTACGAGCAGTACGTC. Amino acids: CASSLEPGVGSYEQYV.

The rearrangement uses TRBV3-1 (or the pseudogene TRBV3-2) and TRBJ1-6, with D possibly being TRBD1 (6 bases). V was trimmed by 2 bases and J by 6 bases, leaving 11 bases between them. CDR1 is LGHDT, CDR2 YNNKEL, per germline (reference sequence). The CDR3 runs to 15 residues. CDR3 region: CASSQSDRPNSPLHF. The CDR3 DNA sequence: TGTGCCAGCAGCCAATCAGACAGGCCTAATTCACCCCTCCACTTT.

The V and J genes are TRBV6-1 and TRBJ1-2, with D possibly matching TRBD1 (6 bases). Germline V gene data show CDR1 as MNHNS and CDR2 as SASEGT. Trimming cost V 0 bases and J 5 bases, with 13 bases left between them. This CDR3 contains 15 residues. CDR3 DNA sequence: TGTGCCAGCAGTGAAGCGGCACAGGGTGGGTATGGCTACACCTTC. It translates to CASSEAAQGGYGYTF.

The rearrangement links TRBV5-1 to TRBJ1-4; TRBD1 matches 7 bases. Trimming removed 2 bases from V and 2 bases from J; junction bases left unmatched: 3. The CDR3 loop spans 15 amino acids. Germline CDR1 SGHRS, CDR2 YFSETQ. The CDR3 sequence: CASSLQQGTNEKLFF. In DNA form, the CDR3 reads TGCGCCAGCAGCTTACAACAGGGGACTAATGAAAAACTGTTTTTT.

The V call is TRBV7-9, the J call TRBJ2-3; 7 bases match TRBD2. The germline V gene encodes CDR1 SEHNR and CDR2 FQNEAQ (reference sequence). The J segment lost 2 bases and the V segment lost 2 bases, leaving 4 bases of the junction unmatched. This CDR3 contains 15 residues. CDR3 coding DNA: TGTGCCAGCAGCTTATGGAGCGGGGACACAGATACGCAGTATTTT. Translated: CASSLWSGDTDTQYF. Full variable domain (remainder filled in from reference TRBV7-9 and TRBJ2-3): DTGVSQNPRHKITKRGQNVTFRCDPISEHNRLYWYRQTLGQGPEFLTYFQNEAQLEKSRLLSDRFSAERPKGSFSTLEIQRTEQGDSAMYLCASSLWSGDTDTQYFGPGTRLTVL.

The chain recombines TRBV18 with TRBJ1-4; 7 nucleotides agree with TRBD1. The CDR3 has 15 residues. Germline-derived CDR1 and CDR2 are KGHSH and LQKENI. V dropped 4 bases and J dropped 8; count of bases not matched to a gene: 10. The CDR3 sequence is CASSLRTGVGEKLFF. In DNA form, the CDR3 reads TGTGCCAGCTCACTAAGGACAGGCGTGGGGGAAAAACTGTTTTTT.

The CDR3 DNA is TGTGCCAGCAGCTTGTTTGTACTCATTACAGGGGAGGGTGGCTACACCTTC. Protein product: CASSLFVLITGEGGYTF. The chain recombines TRBV5-5 with TRBJ1-2; 7 positions match TRBD1. Losses at the gene ends were 1 base for V and 7 bases for J; bases not matched to a gene: 16. The CDR3 length is 17 residues. Germline CDR1 is SGHKS and CDR2 is YYEKEE (reference sequence).

CDR3 loop: CASSEALQGPASRNQPQHF. For the CDR3, the DNA is TGTGCCAGCAGTGAAGCGCTTCAGGGGCCAGCGAGCCGCAATCAGCCCCAGCATTTT. The chain uses TRBV2 and TRBJ1-5; possible D gene TRBD1, 6 bases. The CDR3 has 19 residues. From germline, CDR1 is SNHLY and CDR2 FYNNEI. Trimming left V 0 bases short and J 2 bases short, with 20 bases between.

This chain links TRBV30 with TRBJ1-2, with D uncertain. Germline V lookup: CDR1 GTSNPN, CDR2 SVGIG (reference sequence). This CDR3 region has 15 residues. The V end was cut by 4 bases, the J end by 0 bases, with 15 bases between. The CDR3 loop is CAWMHIGSTNYGYTF. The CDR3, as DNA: TGTGCCTGGATGCACATAGGGAGCACTAACTATGGCTACACCTTC.

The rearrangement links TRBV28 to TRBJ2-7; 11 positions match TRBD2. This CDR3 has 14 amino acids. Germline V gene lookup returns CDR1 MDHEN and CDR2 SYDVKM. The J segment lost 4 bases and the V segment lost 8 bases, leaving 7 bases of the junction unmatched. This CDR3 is CASAGLAVPYEQYF. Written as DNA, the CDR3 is TGTGCCAGCGCGGGACTAGCGGTTCCATACGAGCAGTACTTC.

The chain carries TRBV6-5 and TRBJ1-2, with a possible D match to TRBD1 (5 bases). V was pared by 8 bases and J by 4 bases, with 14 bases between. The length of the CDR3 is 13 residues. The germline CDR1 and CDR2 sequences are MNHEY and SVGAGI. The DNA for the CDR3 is TGTGCCAGCGGCGGGGGGTTTGGCTATGGCTACACCTTC. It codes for CASGGGFGYGYTF.

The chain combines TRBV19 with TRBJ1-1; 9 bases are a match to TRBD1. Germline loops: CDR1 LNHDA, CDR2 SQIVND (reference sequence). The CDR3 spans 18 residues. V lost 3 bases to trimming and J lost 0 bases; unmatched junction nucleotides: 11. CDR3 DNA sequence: TGTGCCAGTAGTATCACAGGGGGCGCGAAATACATGAACACTGAAGCTTTCTTT. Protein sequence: CASSITGGAKYMNTEAFF. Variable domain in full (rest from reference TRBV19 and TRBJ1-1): DGGITQSPKYLFRKEGQNVTLSCEQNLNHDAMYWYRQDPGQGLRLIYYSQIVNDFQKGDIAEGYSVSREKKESFPLTVTSAQKNPTAFYLCASSITGGAKYMNTEAFFGQGTRLTVV.

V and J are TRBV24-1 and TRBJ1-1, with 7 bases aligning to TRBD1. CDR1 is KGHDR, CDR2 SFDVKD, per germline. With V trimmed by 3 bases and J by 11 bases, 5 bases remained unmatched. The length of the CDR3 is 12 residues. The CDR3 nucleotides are TGTGCCACCAGTGATGAGACAGGGAAGGCTTTCTTT. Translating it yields CATSDETGKAFF.

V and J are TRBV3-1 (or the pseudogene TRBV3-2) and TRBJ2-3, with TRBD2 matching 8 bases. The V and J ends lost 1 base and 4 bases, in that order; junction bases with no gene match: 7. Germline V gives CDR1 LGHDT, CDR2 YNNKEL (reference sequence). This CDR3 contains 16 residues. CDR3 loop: CASSQASGGGSDTQYF. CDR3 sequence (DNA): TGTGCCAGCAGCCAAGCGAGCGGGGGAGGGTCAGATACGCAGTATTTT.

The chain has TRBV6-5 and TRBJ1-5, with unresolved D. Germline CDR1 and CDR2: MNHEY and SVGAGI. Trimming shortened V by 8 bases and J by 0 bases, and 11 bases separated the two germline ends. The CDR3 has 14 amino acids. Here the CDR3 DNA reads TGTGCCAGCGGCTTTGGACTTAGCAATCAGCCCCAGCATTTT. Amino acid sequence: CASGFGLSNQPQHF.

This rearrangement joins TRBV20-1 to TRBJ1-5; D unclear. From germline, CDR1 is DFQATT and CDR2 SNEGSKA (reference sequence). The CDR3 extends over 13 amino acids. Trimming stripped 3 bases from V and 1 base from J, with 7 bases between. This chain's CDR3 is CSASEQSNQPQHF. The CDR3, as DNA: TGCAGTGCTAGTGAGCAGAGCAATCAGCCCCAGCATTTT.

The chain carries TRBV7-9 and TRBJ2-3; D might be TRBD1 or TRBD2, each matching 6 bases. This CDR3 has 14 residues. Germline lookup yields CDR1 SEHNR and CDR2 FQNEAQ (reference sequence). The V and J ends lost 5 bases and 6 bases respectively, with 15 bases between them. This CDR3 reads CASSPAGGRDTQYF. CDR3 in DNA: TGTGCCAGCAGCCCCGCTGGGGGGCGGGATACGCAGTATTTT.

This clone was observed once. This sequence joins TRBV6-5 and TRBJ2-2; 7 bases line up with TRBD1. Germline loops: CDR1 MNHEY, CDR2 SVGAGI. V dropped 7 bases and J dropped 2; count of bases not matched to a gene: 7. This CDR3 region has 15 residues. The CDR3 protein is CASKTGTVNTGELFF. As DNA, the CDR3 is TGTGCCAGCAAAACCGGGACAGTAAACACCGGGGAGCTGTTTTTT.

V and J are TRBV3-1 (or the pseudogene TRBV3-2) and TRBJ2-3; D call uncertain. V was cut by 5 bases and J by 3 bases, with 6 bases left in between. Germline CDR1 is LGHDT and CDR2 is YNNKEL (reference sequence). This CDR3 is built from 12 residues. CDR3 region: CASSSQTDTQYF. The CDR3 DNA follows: TGTGCCAGCAGCTCTCAGACAGATACGCAGTATTTT.

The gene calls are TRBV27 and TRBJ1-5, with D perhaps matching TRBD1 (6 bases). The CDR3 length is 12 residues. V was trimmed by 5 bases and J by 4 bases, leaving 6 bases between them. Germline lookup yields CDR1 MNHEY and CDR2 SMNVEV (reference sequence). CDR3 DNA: TGTGCCAGCAGTCAGGGGAATCAGCCCCAGCATTTT. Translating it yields CASSQGNQPQHF.

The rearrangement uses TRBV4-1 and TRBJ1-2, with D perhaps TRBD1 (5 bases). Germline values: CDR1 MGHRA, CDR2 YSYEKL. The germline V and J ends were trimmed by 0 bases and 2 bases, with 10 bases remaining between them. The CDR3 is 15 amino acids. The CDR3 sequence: CASSQDGRTNYGYTF. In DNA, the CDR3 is TGCGCCAGCAGCCAAGATGGGCGGACAAACTATGGCTACACCTTC.

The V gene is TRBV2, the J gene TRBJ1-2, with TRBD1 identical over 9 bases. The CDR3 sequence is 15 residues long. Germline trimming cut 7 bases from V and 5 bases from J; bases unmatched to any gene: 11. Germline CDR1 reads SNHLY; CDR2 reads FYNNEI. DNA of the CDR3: TGTGCCAGCACGGGACAGGGCTCTAAGTATTATGGCTACACCTTC. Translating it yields CASTGQGSKYYGYTF.

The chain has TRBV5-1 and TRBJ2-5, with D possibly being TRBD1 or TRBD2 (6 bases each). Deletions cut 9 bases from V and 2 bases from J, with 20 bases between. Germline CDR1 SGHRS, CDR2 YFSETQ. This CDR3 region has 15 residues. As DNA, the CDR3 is TGCGCCACCCGTATGGAGAGGGGGGAGCAAGAGACCCAGTACTTC. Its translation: CATRMERGEQETQYF. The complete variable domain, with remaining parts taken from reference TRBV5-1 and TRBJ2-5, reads KAGVTQTPRYLIKTRGQQVTLSCSPISGHRSVSWYQQTPGQGLQFLFEYFSETQRNKGNFPGRFSGRQFSNSRSEMNVSTLELGDSALYLCATRMERGEQETQYFGPGTRLLVL.

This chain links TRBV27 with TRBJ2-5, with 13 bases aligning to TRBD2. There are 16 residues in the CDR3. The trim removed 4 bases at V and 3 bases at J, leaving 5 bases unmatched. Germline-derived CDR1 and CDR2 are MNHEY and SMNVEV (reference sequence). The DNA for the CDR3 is TGTGCCAGCAGTTCCCAAACTAGCGGGGGGGAAGAGACCCAGTACTTC. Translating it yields CASSSQTSGGEETQYF.